These 3 T cell receptor beta chains were all obtained from the same sample, sequenced in a study of monozygotic twins with cystic fibrosis. Assay: immunoSEQ multiplex PCR; the TCRdb copy retains only in-frame clones and omits some. The table has 30,000 to 40,000 clones, about 89% seen once. Sequencing was performed on blood. The receptors here all came from a boy between 2 and 10 years old with cystic fibrosis.

The chain is built from TRBV4-2 and TRBJ1-1; D not certain. The CDR3 totals 14 residues. Trimming took off 0 bases at V and 0 bases at J, with 5 bases between the two ends. From germline, CDR1 is LGHNA and CDR2 YNFKEQ. The CDR3 DNA sequence: TGTGCCAGCAGCCAAGATCTGCTGAACACTGAAGCTTTCTTT. It encodes CASSQDLLNTEAFF.

The CDR3 spells CASSPIAGVAYEQYF. DNA for the CDR3: TGTGCCAGCAGCCCAATAGCGGGGGTTGCCTACGAGCAGTACTTC. The gene calls are TRBV11-2 and TRBJ2-7; 9 bases match TRBD2. The CDR3 loop spans 15 amino acids. V was pared by 5 bases and J by 2 bases, with 7 bases of the junction left unmatched. The germline CDR1 and CDR2 sequences are SGHAT and FQNNGV.

The chain is built from TRBV5-1 and TRBJ1-1, with 7 bases aligning to TRBD1. V was pared by 4 bases and J by 3 bases, with 12 bases of the junction left unmatched. This CDR3 has 16 residues. Germline CDR1 is SGHRS and CDR2 is YFSETQ. The CDR3: CASSRRQGRGDTEAFF. CDR3 sequence (DNA): TGCGCCAGCAGCCGACGACAGGGAAGAGGAGACACTGAAGCTTTCTTT.